This T cell receptor beta chain was found in a study of identical twins. The table lists this clonotype with a few counts. What it recognizes is unknown. TCRdb reanalysed the 5' RACE reads using MiXCR and keeps one entry per CDR3 protein. The sample includes approximately 500,000 distinct CDR3 sequences, roughly 15% of them seen just once. Findings of the study overall: Twins showed weaker excess sharing in their beta out-of-frame sequences. Invariant MAIT and iNKT cells may have partly biased zero-insertion analyses. Fewer insertions marked abundant cord blood beta clonotypes; young adult naive trended weakly, memory not at all.

Germline loops: CDR1 SGHRS, CDR2 YFSETQ. This CDR3 comprises 14 residues. Trimming took 5 bases from V and 2 from J, leaving 10 bases between them. A further study also used this sample, focusing on yellow fever vaccine responses in identical twins.

The sample consisted of CD4+ T cells sorted from blood. The chain carries TRBV5-1 and TRBJ2-2; D not resolved. The sequence came from a woman aged 18-29 years in good health. CDR3 nucleotides: TGCGCCAGCAGGGAGACTCCAAACACCGGGGAGCTGTTTTTT. It translates to CASRETPNTGELFF.